Following are 14 T cell receptor beta chains from one sample sequenced in a study of T cell repertoires in ileal Crohn's disease. Data came from immunoSEQ multiplex PCR; TCRdb stores just in-frame clones and leaves some out. The sample lists 5,000 to 6,500 clones; about 85% were seen once. Sequenced input: ileal tissue. The receptors derive from an adult with Crohn's disease.

The chain links TRBV5-6 to TRBJ2-1; 8 bases align to TRBD1. Germline lookup yields CDR1 SGHDT and CDR2 YYEEEE. This CDR3 region has 15 residues. With 3 bases clipped from V and 11 bases from J, the junction kept 13 bases outside the gene matches. The DNA of the CDR3 is TGTGCCAGCAGCTCGGGGATCGGGGACAGGTTTCAGCAGTTCTTC. The encoded protein is CASSSGIGDRFQQFF.

V and J are TRBV6-1 and TRBJ2-3; 8 positions agree with TRBD2. Per the germline V gene, CDR1 is MNHNS and CDR2 is SASEGT. After removal of 8 bases from V and 3 bases from J, the junction contained 7 bases not matched to a gene. The CDR3 length is 14 residues. The CDR3 loop reads CASSSGGGTDTQYF. The CDR3 DNA follows: TGTGCCAGCTCCAGCGGGGGAGGAACAGATACGCAGTATTTT.

This chain uses TRBV18 with TRBJ2-7; possible D gene TRBD1, 5 bases. The CDR3 is 13 amino acids. Germline CDR1 reads KGHSH; CDR2 reads LQKENI. Trimming left V 3 bases short and J 3 bases short, with 9 bases between. DNA of the CDR3: TGTGCCAGCTCACCGGACCAGGGCTACGAGCAGTACTTC. Protein sequence: CASSPDQGYEQYF.

This chain joins TRBV15 and TRBJ2-1; D remains unclear. Trimming left V 6 bases short and J 7 bases short, with 10 bases between. The V gene's germline CDR1 is LNHNV and CDR2 YYDKDF (reference sequence). CDR3 length: 12 residues. This CDR3 is CATRSSVNEQFF. The CDR3 nucleotides read TGTGCCACCAGATCGTCTGTGAATGAGCAGTTCTTC.

The V call is TRBV28, the J call TRBJ2-7; 14 bases align to TRBD2. The CDR3 loop spans 14 amino acids. Germline trimming cut 5 bases from V and 7 bases from J; bases unmatched to any gene: 4. Per germline, CDR1 MDHEN and CDR2 SYDVKM. DNA for the CDR3: TGTGCCAGCAGTCGACTAGCGGGGGGGCGGGAGCAGTACTTC. Translated: CASSRLAGGREQYF.

V usage is TRBV6-1 and J usage is TRBJ2-5, with TRBD2 identical over 7 bases. This CDR3 region has 15 residues. The germline V gene has CDR1 MNHNS and CDR2 SASEGT. The V segment lost 4 bases and the J segment 5 bases; nucleotides outside the gene matches: 10. The CDR3 sequence is CASSGNSGSLETQYF. CDR3 in DNA: TGTGCCAGCAGTGGGAATAGCGGGTCCTTGGAGACCCAGTACTTC.

The chain links TRBV7-2 to TRBJ1-1; D not resolved. The germline V gene has CDR1 SGHTA and CDR2 FQGNSA. The V end lost 4 bases, the J end lost 4 bases, and 13 bases lay between the germline ends. The CDR3 totals 14 residues. The CDR3 nucleotides read TGTGCCAGCAGCTCCGATGGAGGGCGCACTGAAGCTTTCTTT. Protein: CASSSDGGRTEAFF.

This sequence joins TRBV4-1 and TRBJ1-2; D is possibly TRBD1 (5 bases). Trimming took 4 bases from V and 7 from J, leaving 16 bases between them. The germline gives CDR1 MGHRA, CDR2 YSYEKL. The CDR3 is made up of 14 amino acids. In DNA, the CDR3 is TGCGCCAGCAGCCCGGACCCTGGGGCGAGTGGCTACACCTTC. Translated, it gives CASSPDPGASGYTF.

V usage is TRBV13 and J usage is TRBJ1-5; the D gene is possibly TRBD1 (5 bases). Per the germline V gene, CDR1 is PRHDT and CDR2 is FYEKMQ (reference sequence). V was shortened by 3 bases and J by 4 bases, with 10 bases between the two germline ends. The CDR3 has 14 residues. Written as DNA, the CDR3 is TGTGCCAGCAGCTTGGGGACTGTAAATCAGCCCCAGCATTTT. Translating gives CASSLGTVNQPQHF.

The chain employs TRBV7-3 and TRBJ1-4; the D is unclear. This CDR3 is built from 19 residues. Germline CDR1 SGHTA, CDR2 FQGTGA. Trimming stripped 4 bases from V and 2 bases from J, with 23 bases between. The CDR3 region has the DNA TGTGCCAGCAGCTCCGCCAAGAACAGCTATAAACCTACTAATGAAAAACTGTTTTTT. Translation: CASSSAKNSYKPTNEKLFF.

This chain joins TRBV28 and TRBJ1-1; the D is unclear. The CDR3 loop spans 14 amino acids. CDR1 and CDR2 from the germline V gene are MDHEN and SYDVKM. Trimming took off 2 bases at V and 4 bases at J, with 11 bases between the two ends. The CDR3 DNA reads TGTGCCAGCAGTTTAGGTACTCGGGGCACTGAAGCTTTCTTT. The encoded protein is CASSLGTRGTEAFF. The complete variable domain, with remaining parts taken from reference TRBV28 and TRBJ1-1, reads DVKVTQSSRYLVKRTGEKVFLECVQDMDHENMFWYRQDPGLGLRLIYFSYDVKMKEKGDIPEGYSVSREKKERFSLILESASTNQTSMYLCASSLGTRGTEAFFGQGTRLTVV.

The chain has TRBV5-1 and TRBJ2-1; 9 bases match TRBD2. Germline CDR1 SGHRS, CDR2 YFSETQ. The CDR3 extends over 15 amino acids. The J segment lost 4 bases and the V segment lost 2 bases, leaving 4 bases of the junction unmatched. In DNA, the CDR3 is TGCGCCAGCAGCTTAGGGCTAGCGGGGTACAATGAGCAGTTCTTC. It is translated as CASSLGLAGYNEQFF.

The gene calls are TRBV7-7 and TRBJ2-5, with D possibly TRBD1 on 5 matching bases. The CDR3 spans 15 residues. V was trimmed by 5 bases and J by 4 bases, leaving 17 bases between them. The germline gives CDR1 SSHAT, CDR2 FNYEAQ (reference sequence). CDR3 DNA sequence: TGTGCCAGCAGCGTCGGGCAGGGCTTTGTAGAGACCCAGTACTTC. Encoded protein: CASSVGQGFVETQYF.

This clone was seen a single time. This rearrangement joins TRBV28 to TRBJ2-7; a possible D gene is TRBD2 (6 bases). This CDR3 has 13 amino acids. V shed 0 bases and J shed 3 bases, with 6 bases lying between them. Germline V gene data show CDR1 as MDHEN and CDR2 as SYDVKM. Here the CDR3 reads CASSLWGGYEQYF. CDR3 nucleotide sequence: TGTGCCAGCAGTTTATGGGGAGGCTACGAGCAGTACTTC.